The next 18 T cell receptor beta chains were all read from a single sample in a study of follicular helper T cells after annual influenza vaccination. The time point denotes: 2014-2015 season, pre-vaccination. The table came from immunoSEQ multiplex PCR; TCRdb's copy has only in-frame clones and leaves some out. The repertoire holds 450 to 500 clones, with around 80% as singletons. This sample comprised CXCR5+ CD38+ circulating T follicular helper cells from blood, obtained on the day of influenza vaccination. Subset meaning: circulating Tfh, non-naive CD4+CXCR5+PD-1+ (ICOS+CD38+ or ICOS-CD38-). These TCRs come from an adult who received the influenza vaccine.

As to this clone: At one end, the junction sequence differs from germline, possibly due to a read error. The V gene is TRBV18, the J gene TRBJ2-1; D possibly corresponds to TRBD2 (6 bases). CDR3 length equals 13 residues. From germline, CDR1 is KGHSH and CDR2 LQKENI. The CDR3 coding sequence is TGTGCCAGCTCTCCACCGGGGGTCAATGAGCAGTTCTTC. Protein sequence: CASSPPGVNEQFF.

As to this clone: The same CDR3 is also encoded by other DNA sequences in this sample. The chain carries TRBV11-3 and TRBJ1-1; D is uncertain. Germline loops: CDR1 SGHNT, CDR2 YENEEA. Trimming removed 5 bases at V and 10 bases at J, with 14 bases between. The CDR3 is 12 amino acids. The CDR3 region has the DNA TGTGCCAGCAGCCCTGGAACCCCAGGAGCTTTCTTT. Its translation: CASSPGTPGAFF.

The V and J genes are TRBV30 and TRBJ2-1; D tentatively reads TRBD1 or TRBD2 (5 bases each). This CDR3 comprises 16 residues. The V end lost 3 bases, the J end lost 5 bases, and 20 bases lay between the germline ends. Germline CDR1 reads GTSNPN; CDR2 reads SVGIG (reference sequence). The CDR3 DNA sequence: TGTGCCTGGAGCGGGAAATCAACTCGGGACCACAATGAGCAGTTCTTC. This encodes CAWSGKSTRDHNEQFF.

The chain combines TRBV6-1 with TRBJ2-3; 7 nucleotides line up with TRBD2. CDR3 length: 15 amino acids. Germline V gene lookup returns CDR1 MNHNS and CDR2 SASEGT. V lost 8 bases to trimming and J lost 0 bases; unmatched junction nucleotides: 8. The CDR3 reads CASPKAGSSTDTQYF. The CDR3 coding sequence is TGTGCCAGCCCAAAAGCGGGGTCTAGCACAGATACGCAGTATTTT.

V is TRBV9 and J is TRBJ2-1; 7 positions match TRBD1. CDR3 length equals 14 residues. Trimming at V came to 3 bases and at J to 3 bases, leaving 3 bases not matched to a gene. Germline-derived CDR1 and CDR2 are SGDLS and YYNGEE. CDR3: CASSEGGVYNEQFF. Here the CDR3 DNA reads TGTGCCAGCAGCGAAGGGGGCGTCTACAATGAGCAGTTCTTC. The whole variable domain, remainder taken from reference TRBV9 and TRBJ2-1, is DSGVTQTPKHLITATGQRVTLRCSPRSGDLSVYWYQQSLDQGLQFLIQYYNGEERAKGNILERFSAQQFPDLHSELNLSSLELGDSALYFCASSEGGVYNEQFFGPGTRLTVL.

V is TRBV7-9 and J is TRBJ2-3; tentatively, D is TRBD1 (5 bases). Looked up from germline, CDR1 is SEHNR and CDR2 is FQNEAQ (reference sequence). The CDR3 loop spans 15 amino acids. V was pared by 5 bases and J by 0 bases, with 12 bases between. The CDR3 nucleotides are TGTGCCAGCAGCCAAGACGCAGGGAGCACAGATACGCAGTATTTT. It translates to CASSQDAGSTDTQYF. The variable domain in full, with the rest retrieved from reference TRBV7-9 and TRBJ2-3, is DTGVSQNPRHKITKRGQNVTFRCDPISEHNRLYWYRQTLGQGPEFLTYFQNEAQLEKSRLLSDRFSAERPKGSFSTLEIQRTEQGDSAMYLCASSQDAGSTDTQYFGPGTRLTVL.

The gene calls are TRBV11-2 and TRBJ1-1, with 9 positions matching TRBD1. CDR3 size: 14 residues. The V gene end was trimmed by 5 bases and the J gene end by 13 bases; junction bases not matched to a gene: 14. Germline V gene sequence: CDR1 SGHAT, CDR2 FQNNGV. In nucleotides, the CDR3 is TGTGCCAGCAGCCCCCCTCGACAGGGGGTAGGGGTTTTCTTT. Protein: CASSPPRQGVGVFF.

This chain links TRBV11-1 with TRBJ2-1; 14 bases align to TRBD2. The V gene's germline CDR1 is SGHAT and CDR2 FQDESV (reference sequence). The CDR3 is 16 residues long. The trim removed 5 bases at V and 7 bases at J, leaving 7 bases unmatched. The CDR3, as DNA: TGTGCCAGCAGCCACGCGACTAGCGGGGGGGGTAATGAGCAGTTCTTC. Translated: CASSHATSGGGNEQFF.

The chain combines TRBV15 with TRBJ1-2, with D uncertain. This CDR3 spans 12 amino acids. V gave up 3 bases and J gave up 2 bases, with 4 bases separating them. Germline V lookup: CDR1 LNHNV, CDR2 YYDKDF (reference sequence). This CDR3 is CATSRSNYGYTF. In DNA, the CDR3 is TGTGCCACCAGCAGGTCAAACTATGGCTACACCTTC. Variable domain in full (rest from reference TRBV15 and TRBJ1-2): DAMVIQNPRYQVTQFGKPVTLSCSQTLNHNVMYWYQQKSSQAPKLLFHYYDKDFNNEADTPDNFQSRRPNTSFCFLDIRSPGLGDTAMYLCATSRSNYGYTFGSGTRLTVV.

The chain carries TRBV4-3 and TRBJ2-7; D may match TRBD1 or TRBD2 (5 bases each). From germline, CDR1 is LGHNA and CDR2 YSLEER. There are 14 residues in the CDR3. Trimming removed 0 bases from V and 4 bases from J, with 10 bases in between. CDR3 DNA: TGCGCCAGCAGCCAAGATGCAGGGAGTTACGAGCAGTACTTC. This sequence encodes CASSQDAGSYEQYF.

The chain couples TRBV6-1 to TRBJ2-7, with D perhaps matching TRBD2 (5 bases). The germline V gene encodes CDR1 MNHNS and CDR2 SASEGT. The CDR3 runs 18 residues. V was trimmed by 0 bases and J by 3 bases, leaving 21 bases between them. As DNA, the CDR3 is TGTGCCAGCAGTGAAGCGTTAACGTCCTGGGTACTAGACTACGAGCAGTACTTC. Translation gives CASSEALTSWVLDYEQYF.

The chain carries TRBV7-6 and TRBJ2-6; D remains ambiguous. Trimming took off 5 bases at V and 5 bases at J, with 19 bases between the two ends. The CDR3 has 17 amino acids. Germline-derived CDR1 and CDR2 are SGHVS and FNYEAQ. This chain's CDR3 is CASSVEFSQSRANVLTF. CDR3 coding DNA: TGTGCCAGCAGCGTAGAGTTCTCACAAAGTCGGGCCAACGTCCTGACTTTC.

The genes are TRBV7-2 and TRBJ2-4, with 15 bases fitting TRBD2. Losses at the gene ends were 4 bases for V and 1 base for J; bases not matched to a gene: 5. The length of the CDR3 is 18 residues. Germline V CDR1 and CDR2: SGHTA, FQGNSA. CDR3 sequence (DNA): TGTGCCAGCAGCTCCTGGACTAGCGGGGGGGTGGCCAAAAACATTCAGTACTTC. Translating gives CASSSWTSGGVAKNIQYF.

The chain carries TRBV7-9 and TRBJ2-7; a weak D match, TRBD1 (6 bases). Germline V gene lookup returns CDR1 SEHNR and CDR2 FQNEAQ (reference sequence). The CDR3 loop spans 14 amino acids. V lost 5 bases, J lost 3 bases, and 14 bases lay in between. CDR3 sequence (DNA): TGTGCCAGCAGCACGGGACAAACAAGCTACGAGCAGTACTTC. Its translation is CASSTGQTSYEQYF.

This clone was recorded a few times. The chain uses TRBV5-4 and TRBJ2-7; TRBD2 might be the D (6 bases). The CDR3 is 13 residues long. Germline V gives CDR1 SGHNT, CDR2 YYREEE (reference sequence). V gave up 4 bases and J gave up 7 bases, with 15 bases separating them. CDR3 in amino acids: CASSTLGGVEQYF. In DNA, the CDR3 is TGTGCCAGCAGCACTCTGGGAGGAGTGGAGCAGTACTTC.

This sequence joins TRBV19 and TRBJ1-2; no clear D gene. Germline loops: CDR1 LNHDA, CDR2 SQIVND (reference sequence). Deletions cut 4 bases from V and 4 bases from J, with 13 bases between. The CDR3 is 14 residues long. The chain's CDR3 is CASSSPTEAYGYTF. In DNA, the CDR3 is TGTGCCAGTAGTAGTCCCACAGAAGCCTATGGCTACACCTTC.

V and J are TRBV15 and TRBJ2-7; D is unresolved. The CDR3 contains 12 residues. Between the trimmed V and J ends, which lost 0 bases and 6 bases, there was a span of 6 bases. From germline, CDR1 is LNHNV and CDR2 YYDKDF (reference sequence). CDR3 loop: CATSRDNGEQYF. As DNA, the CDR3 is TGTGCCACCAGCAGAGATAACGGCGAGCAGTACTTC.

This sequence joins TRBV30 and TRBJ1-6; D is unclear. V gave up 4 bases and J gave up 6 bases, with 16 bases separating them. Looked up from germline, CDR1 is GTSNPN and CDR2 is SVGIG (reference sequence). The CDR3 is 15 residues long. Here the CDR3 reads CAWIPSIRPNSPLHF. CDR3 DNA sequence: TGTGCCTGGATTCCCTCCATAAGACCTAATTCACCCCTCCACTTT.